The 21 T cell receptor beta chains given below trace back to one sample, sequenced in a study of blood T cells in healthy people across ages (dated by TCRdb to 2013 to 2016). Library preparation used 5' RACE. The sequencer listed for this sample is Illumina HiSeq 2500. A second PCR of roughly 7 to 12 cycles was performed with a sample-barcoded 5' primer and a J-beta primer mix. TCRdb handled the public reads itself, with Q25 trimming in fastp and clone calling in MiXCR, and kept productive beta chains. Rows are unified per CDR3 protein, each entry keeping the most common DNA and genes. In this sample the table shows about 1.5 million distinct CDR3 sequences, roughly two fifths of which occur a single time. The ten most abundant clones make up about 4.1% of the sample. What was sequenced was blood. All receptors derive from a woman between 18 and 29 years old in good health.

This clonotype was observed many times. The chain links TRBV4-1 to TRBJ2-3, with D perhaps matching TRBD1 or TRBD2 (5 bases each). V was pared by 4 bases and J by 2 bases, with 25 bases between. Germline-derived CDR1 and CDR2 are MGHRA and YSYEKL. The CDR3 has 19 residues. The CDR3 spells CASSRIVVVGRTLTDTQYF. The CDR3 region has the DNA TGCGCCAGCAGCCGGATAGTCGTAGTGGGACGGACCCTCACAGATACGCAGTATTTT.

This clonotype was counted many times. The V gene is TRBV28, the J gene TRBJ1-2, with D possibly matching TRBD1 (5 bases). This CDR3 spans 17 amino acids. Germline-derived CDR1 and CDR2 are MDHEN and SYDVKM. V dropped 5 bases and J dropped 1 base, with 20 bases sitting between them. CDR3 bases: TGTGCCAGCAGTCCGACAGTCGCCAAAACCTATAACTATGGCTACACCTTC. This sequence encodes CASSPTVAKTYNYGYTF.

The rearrangement links TRBV28 to TRBJ2-1; 8 nucleotides agree with TRBD2. This CDR3 spans 13 amino acids. CDR1 is MDHEN and CDR2 is SYDVKM in the germline V gene. The V segment lost 6 bases and the J segment 13 bases; nucleotides outside the gene matches: 11. In nucleotides, the CDR3 is TGTGCCAGCAGGCGGACTAGCACGGAGACCCAGTTCTTC. Protein sequence: CASRRTSTETQFF.

DNA of the CDR3: TGTGCCAGCAGAAGGGAACAAGAGACCCAGTTCTTC. Translated: CASRREQETQFF. The rearrangement links TRBV7-2 to TRBJ2-5; D is ambiguous. The J call may be wrong; the DNA end is better matched by TRBJ2-1. In germline, CDR1 is SGHTA, CDR2 FQGNSA. The CDR3 spans 12 residues.

This clonotype was counted a few times. The gene calls are TRBV7-9 and TRBJ1-4; perhaps TRBD1 as D (6 bases). The CDR3 length is 13 residues. Germline CDR1 SEHNR, CDR2 FQNEAQ (reference sequence). V shed 10 bases and J shed 6 bases, with 15 bases lying between them. Here the CDR3 reads CAIRGGGDEKLFF. CDR3 DNA: TGTGCCATCAGGGGCGGGGGCGATGAAAAACTGTTTTTT.

V and J are TRBV6-6 and TRBJ1-4, with TRBD1 identical over 10 bases. Trimming removed 5 bases from V and 9 bases from J; junction bases left unmatched: 9. CDR3 size: 15 residues. The germline CDR1 and CDR2 sequences are MNHNY and SVGAGI (reference sequence). CDR3 in amino acids: CASSATGTGDQKLFF. The DNA for the CDR3 is TGTGCCAGCAGTGCCACCGGGACAGGGGATCAAAAACTGTTTTTT.

The table lists this clonotype with a count of one. This chain links TRBV10-3 with TRBJ2-2, with D tentatively TRBD2 (5 bases). Trimming left V 9 bases short and J 3 bases short, with 11 bases between. Germline loops: CDR1 ENHRY, CDR2 SYGVKD. This CDR3 is built from 13 residues. The CDR3 DNA follows: TGTGCCATGGAGGACGTTGACACCGGGGAGCTGTTTTTT. It codes for CAMEDVDTGELFF.

The chain couples TRBV5-8 to TRBJ2-1; perhaps TRBD1 as D (6 bases). CDR1 and CDR2 from the germline V gene are SGHTS and YDEGEE. Trimming shortened V by 5 bases and J by 5 bases, and 17 bases separated the two germline ends. This CDR3 contains 15 residues. DNA for the CDR3: TGTGCCAGCAGATCCAGACAGGAATCAGACAATGAGCAGTTCTTC. The encoded protein is CASRSRQESDNEQFF.

With regard to this clonotype: The junction does not match germline at one end; this may be a read error. The genes are TRBV4-3 and TRBJ2-1; D is perhaps TRBD1 or TRBD2 (5 bases each). Germline lookup yields CDR1 LGHNA and CDR2 YSLEER. The CDR3 consists of 16 residues. The CDR3 is CASSQEEGLPYNEQFF. In DNA, the CDR3 is TGCGCCAGCAGTCAAGAAGAGGGGCTGCCCTACAATGAGCAGTTCTTC.

This chain links TRBV25-1 with TRBJ1-2; 8 nucleotides line up with TRBD1. This CDR3 has 14 amino acids. Germline values: CDR1 MGHDK, CDR2 SYGVNS. The V and J ends lost 4 bases and 10 bases, in that order; junction bases with no gene match: 11. CDR3 in DNA: TGTGCCAGCAGTGCCCGGACAGGGCCATTCATCTACACCTTC. It specifies CASSARTGPFIYTF.

A few counts support this clonotype. V usage is TRBV11-2 and J usage is TRBJ2-1; 9 positions agree with TRBD1. The CDR3 is 14 residues long. The germline V gene has CDR1 SGHAT and CDR2 FQNNGV. V shed 5 bases, J shed 7 bases, and the junction held 6 bases outside the gene matches. CDR3 bases: TGTGCCAGCAGCAGACGGGACAGGGAAAATGAGCAGTTCTTC. The encoded protein is CASSRRDRENEQFF.

In its sample, this clonotype was seen a few times. The chain is built from TRBV4-1 and TRBJ2-1; D unresolved. Germline V gives CDR1 MGHRA, CDR2 YSYEKL. The ends were cut back, 2 bases at V and 0 bases at J, with 11 bases in the middle. There are 16 residues in the CDR3. The CDR3 is CASSQLSPSSYNEQFF. CDR3 DNA: TGCGCCAGCAGCCAACTGAGCCCCAGCTCCTACAATGAGCAGTTCTTC.

The V gene is TRBV29-1, the J gene TRBJ2-2, with 9 bases matching TRBD2. J lost 8 bases, V lost 7 bases, and 11 bases had no gene match. CDR3 length: 14 residues. CDR1 is SQVTM and CDR2 is ANQGSEA in the germline V gene. The CDR3 loop reads CSGQRGAYSGELFF. CDR3 DNA: TGCAGCGGCCAGCGGGGGGCATATTCGGGGGAGCTGTTTTTT.

The chain recombines TRBV4-1 with TRBJ2-7; D gene unclear. Trimming removed 2 bases at V and 3 bases at J, with 14 bases between. Germline V gene data show CDR1 as MGHRA and CDR2 as YSYEKL. The CDR3 length is 15 residues. The CDR3 here is CASSQPGRPGYEQYF. In DNA form, the CDR3 reads TGCGCCAGCAGCCAACCCGGGCGGCCGGGCTACGAGCAGTACTTC.

The V call is TRBV7-9, the J call TRBJ2-3; 11 bases fit TRBD2. This CDR3 comprises 15 residues. The trim removed 5 bases at V and 6 bases at J, leaving 7 bases unmatched. Per germline, CDR1 SEHNR and CDR2 FQNEAQ (reference sequence). CDR3: CASSDTSGSFDTQYF. Here the CDR3 DNA reads TGTGCCAGCAGCGATACTAGCGGGAGTTTTGATACGCAGTATTTT.

This chain links TRBV5-4 with TRBJ2-7; the D call may be TRBD1 or TRBD2 (6 bases each). This CDR3 contains 15 residues. The germline gives CDR1 SGHNT, CDR2 YYREEE (reference sequence). Trimming shortened V by 4 bases and J by 5 bases, and 19 bases separated the two germline ends. The CDR3 DNA reads as TGTGCCAGCAGCCCCTTAGCGATGGGGGGCGACGAGCAGTACTTC. It yields the protein CASSPLAMGGDEQYF.

The chain joins TRBV12-3 or TRBV12-4 to TRBJ1-1; unclear D gene. This CDR3 comprises 13 residues. The V gene lost 2 bases and the J gene lost 11 bases, with 15 bases spanning the gap. The CDR3 is CASSLKGIAIAFF. The CDR3 DNA follows: TGTGCCAGCAGTTTAAAGGGTATAGCAATTGCTTTCTTT.

The chain employs TRBV6-1 and TRBJ1-2; D is unresolved. V shed 4 bases and J shed 3 bases, with 12 bases lying between them. The CDR3 loop spans 14 amino acids. Germline V lookup: CDR1 MNHNS, CDR2 SASEGT. The CDR3 DNA reads as TGTGCCAGCAGTGTAGTCCTTAGGGACTATGGCTACACCTTC. Translated: CASSVVLRDYGYTF.

CDR3 DNA: TGTGCCAGCAGCTTAGGAAGCAGTCGCTGGGGTGAGCAGTTCTTC. Translation gives CASSLGSSRWGEQFF. The chain recombines TRBV7-2 with TRBJ2-1; unclear D gene. Trimming cost V 1 base and J 9 bases, with 16 bases left between them. This CDR3 spans 15 amino acids. The germline gives CDR1 SGHTA, CDR2 FQGNSA.

The V gene is TRBV5-1, the J gene TRBJ1-1; the match to TRBD1 covers 8 bases. In germline, CDR1 is SGHRS, CDR2 YFSETQ. The V gene end was trimmed by 5 bases and the J gene end by 1 base; junction bases not matched to a gene: 10. CDR3 length equals 16 residues. CDR3 DNA sequence: TGCGCCAGCAGTCACCAGGGGGCTCAGGCGAACACTGAAGCTTTCTTT. Its translation is CASSHQGAQANTEAFF.

This clonotype was observed a handful of times. The chain is built from TRBV6-2 or TRBV6-3 and TRBJ2-4, with 8 bases that match TRBD1. V gave up 6 bases and J gave up 1 base; unmatched junction bases: 5. Germline V gene data show CDR1 as MNHEY and CDR2 as SVGEGT. This CDR3 is built from 15 residues. The CDR3 reads CASRVRDRAKNIQYF. The CDR3 region has the DNA TGTGCCAGCAGGGTCCGGGACAGGGCCAAAAACATTCAGTACTTC.